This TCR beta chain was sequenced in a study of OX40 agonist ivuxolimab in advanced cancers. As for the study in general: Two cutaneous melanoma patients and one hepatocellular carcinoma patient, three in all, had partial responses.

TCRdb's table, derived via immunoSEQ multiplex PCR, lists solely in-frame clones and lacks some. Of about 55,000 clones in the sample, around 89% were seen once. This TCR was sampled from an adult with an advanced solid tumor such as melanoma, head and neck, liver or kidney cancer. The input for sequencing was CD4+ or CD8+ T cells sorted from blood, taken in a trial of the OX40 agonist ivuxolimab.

The CDR3 region has the DNA TGTGCCAGCACGCCAGGGGGCATCGGCACTGAAGCTTTCTTT. As protein: CASTPGGIGTEAFF. This chain uses TRBV7-9 with TRBJ1-1, with TRBD1 matching 8 bases. The V gene's germline CDR1 is SEHNR and CDR2 FQNEAQ (reference sequence). The ends lost 7 bases at V and 4 bases at J; junction bases unmatched: 8. The CDR3 is 14 residues long.